The 2 T cell receptor beta chains given below trace back to one sample, sequenced in a study of blood T cell repertoires in COVID-19 (dated by TCRdb to the early 2020s). Library preparation was by the immunoSEQ multiplex PCR assay. This immuneACCESS table, as held by TCRdb, lists in-frame sequences with V and J called but not all clones. Of the missing ones, under half trace to an unresolved V gene in checked studies; the others have no known cause. This sample holds approximately 400,000 clones; 70% to 90% were observed only once. The top ten clonotypes cover around 12% of the sample. The specimen sequenced was peripheral blood. Every receptor here comes from a woman in her forties or fifties with COVID-19, enrolled during active disease.

Note on this clone: Other DNA sequences from this sample encode an identical CDR3 as well. V and J are TRBV6-5 and TRBJ1-5; possible D gene TRBD1, 6 bases. This CDR3 is built from 13 residues. Germline V lookup: CDR1 MNHEY, CDR2 SVGAGI. V lost 5 bases, J lost 6 bases, and 11 bases lay in between. CDR3: CASSPPQGQPQHF. CDR3 coding DNA: TGTGCCAGCAGTCCACCACAGGGTCAGCCCCAGCATTTT.

This chain links TRBV30 with TRBJ2-2, with TRBD2 matching 8 bases. Unmatched junction bases numbered 8, after V lost 5 bases and J lost 6 bases. CDR1 is GTSNPN and CDR2 is SVGIG in the germline V gene (reference sequence). This CDR3 has 14 residues. The CDR3 sequence: CAWGASGWSGELFF. Here the CDR3 DNA reads TGTGCCTGGGGCGCTAGCGGGTGGTCCGGGGAGCTGTTTTTT. Combining the CDR3 with reference TRBV30 and TRBJ2-2 gives the whole variable domain SQTIHQWPATLVQPVGSPLSLECTVEGTSNPNLYWYRQAAGRGLQLLFYSVGIGQISSEVPQNLSASRPQDRQFILSSKKLLLSDSGFYLCAWGASGWSGELFFGEGSRLTVL.